The entry below describes one TCR beta chain. This sample is drawn from a study of blood T cell repertoires in COVID-19. In the study overall: Both acute and convalescent COVID-19 samples were obtained from the United States, Italy and Spain. Nucleic acid was either cDNA or gDNA, and it came from T cells, B-cell-depleted T cells, or PBMCs.

Assay: immunoSEQ multiplex PCR; the TCRdb copy retains only in-frame clones and omits some. The sample contains a few hundred thousand clones, roughly 87% of which appear only once. The CDR3 loop spans 16 amino acids. V was pared by 3 bases and J by 0 bases, with 12 bases between. The germline CDR1 and CDR2 sequences are LGHNA and YNFKEQ. Sequenced sample: PBMCs or T cells enriched from blood (not recorded which). V usage is TRBV4-2 and J usage is TRBJ1-5; D is ambiguous. This receptor was obtained from a woman in her 30s who had recovered from COVID-19. The CDR3 protein is CASSQARTDSNQPQHF. DNA of the CDR3: TGTGCCAGCAGCCAGGCTCGAACCGATAGCAATCAGCCCCAGCATTTT.